Below, one T cell receptor beta chain is given with its context. Reverse transcription of 0.5 to 1 ug RNA was performed with random hexamers. Multiplex PCR with immunoSEQ amplified the TCR beta CDR3 across 54 Vbeta and 13 Jbeta. TCRdb processed the immunoSEQ multiplex PCR reads anew with MiXCR; each CDR3 protein has one entry. The table includes some 300,000 distinct CDR3 sequences, around 85% detected once. From blood CD8+ and CD4+ T cells, TCR beta sequences were generated. The CDR3 is 12 residues long. V was pared by 5 bases and J by 3 bases, with 8 bases between. CDR1 is MDHEN and CDR2 is SYDVKM in the germline V gene. This sample was taken from a study of CD8 T cells in Susac syndrome.

This TCR was recovered from a human donor with multiple sclerosis. The sample consisted of CD8+ T cells from PBMCs. This sequence joins TRBV28 and TRBJ2-7; the D gene is possibly TRBD1 (5 bases). This chain's CDR3 is CASSDSFYEQYF. CDR3 coding DNA: TGTGCCAGCAGTGACAGCTTCTACGAGCAGTACTTC.